This note documents a single TCR beta chain sequence. Per germline, CDR1 SGDLS and CDR2 YYNGEE. Trimming stripped 0 bases from V and 5 bases from J, with 10 bases between. The CDR3 covers 14 residues. This sample stems from a study of T cell repertoires and Cas9 in healthy adults. On the study more broadly: Multi-effector potency, cytotoxicity and lineage were assessed in SpCas9-reactive CD4 and CD8 T cells.

Only in-frame clones appear in the TCRdb table, and some are missing; sequencing was by immunoSEQ multiplex PCR. The sample has 11,000 to 15,000 clones, roughly 89% seen once. The rearrangement uses TRBV9 and TRBJ2-3; D not certain. The TCR originated in a human donor in good health. Sequencing input: Tregs (CD4+, CD25+, CD127-, CD137-, CD154-) from PBMCs; culture status not recorded. CDR3 sequence (DNA): TGTGCCAGCAGCGTAGAGGATCTCGGAGATACGCAGTATTTT. This sequence encodes CASSVEDLGDTQYF.